This T cell receptor (beta chain) was sequenced for a study of shared T cell receptors in the human thymus. This CDR3 is built from 15 residues. The V gene's germline CDR1 is MNHEY and CDR2 SVGAGI. The V gene lost 0 bases and the J gene lost 5 bases, with 8 bases spanning the gap. This clone was recorded once. Method: immunoSEQ multiplex PCR; TCRdb's copy keeps in-frame clones and lacks some. The sample includes some 700,000 clones, around 85% of them seen just once. The same sample was also studied in work on human thymus T cells.

V is TRBV6-5 and J is TRBJ1-6; D is undetermined. This clonotype was obtained from a girl less than two years old with a congenital heart defect. The sample consisted of thymocytes. CDR3 nucleotides: TGTGCCAGCAGTTACTCGGCTGGCAATAATTCACCCCTCCACTTT. Translated, it gives CASSYSAGNNSPLHF.